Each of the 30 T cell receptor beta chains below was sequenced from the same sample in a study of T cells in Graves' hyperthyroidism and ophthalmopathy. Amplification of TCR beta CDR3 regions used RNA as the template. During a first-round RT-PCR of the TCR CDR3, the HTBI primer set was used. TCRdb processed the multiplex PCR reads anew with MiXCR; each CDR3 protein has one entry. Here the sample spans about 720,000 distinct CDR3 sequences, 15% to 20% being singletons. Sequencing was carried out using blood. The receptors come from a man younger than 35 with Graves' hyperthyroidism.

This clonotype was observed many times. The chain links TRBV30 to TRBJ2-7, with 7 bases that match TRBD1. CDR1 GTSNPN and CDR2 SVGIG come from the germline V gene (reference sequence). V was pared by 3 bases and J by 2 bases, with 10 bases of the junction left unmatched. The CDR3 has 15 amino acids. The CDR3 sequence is CAWRGSGQVTYEQYF. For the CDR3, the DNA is TGTGCCTGGAGGGGATCCGGACAGGTAACCTACGAGCAGTACTTC.

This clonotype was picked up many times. The CDR3 coding sequence is TGTGCCAGCAGCTCGCTACAGGAGGGCTATGGCTACACCTTC. Translated: CASSSLQEGYGYTF. The chain has TRBV11-2 and TRBJ1-2, with D possibly TRBD1 on 5 matching bases. With 4 bases removed from V and 4 bases from J, the gap between germline ends came to 13 bases. This CDR3 spans 14 amino acids. Germline CDR1 reads SGHAT; CDR2 reads FQNNGV.

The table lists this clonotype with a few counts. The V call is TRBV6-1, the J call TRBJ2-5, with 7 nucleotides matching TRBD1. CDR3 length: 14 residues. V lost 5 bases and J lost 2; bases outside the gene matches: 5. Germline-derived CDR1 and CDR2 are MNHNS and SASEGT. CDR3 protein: CASSKDRIQETQYF. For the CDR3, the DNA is TGTGCCAGCAGTAAGGACAGGATACAAGAGACCCAGTACTTC.

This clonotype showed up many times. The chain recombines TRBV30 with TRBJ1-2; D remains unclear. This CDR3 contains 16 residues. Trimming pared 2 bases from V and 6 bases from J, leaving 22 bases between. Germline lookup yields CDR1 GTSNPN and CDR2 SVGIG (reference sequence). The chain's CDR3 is CAWSPWAAPATDGYTF. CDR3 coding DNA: TGTGCCTGGAGTCCTTGGGCCGCACCCGCGACTGATGGCTACACCTTC. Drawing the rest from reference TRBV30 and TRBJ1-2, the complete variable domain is SQTIHQWPATLVQPVGSPLSLECTVEGTSNPNLYWYRQAAGRGLQLLFYSVGIGQISSEVPQNLSASRPQDRQFILSSKKLLLSDSGFYLCAWSPWAAPATDGYTFGSGTRLTVV.

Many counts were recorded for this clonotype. The CDR3 DNA is TGTGCCAGCAGTTTATATGGGTACGAGCAGTACTTC. Amino acids: CASSLYGYEQYF. This chain uses TRBV28 with TRBJ2-7; D unclear. This CDR3 contains 12 residues. V was pared by 1 base and J by 4 bases, with 5 bases between. Germline V gene data show CDR1 as MDHEN and CDR2 as SYDVKM.

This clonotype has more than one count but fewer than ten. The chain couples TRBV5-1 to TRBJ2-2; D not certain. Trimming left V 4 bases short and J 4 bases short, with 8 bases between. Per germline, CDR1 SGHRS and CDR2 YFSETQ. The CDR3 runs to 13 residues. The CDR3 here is CASSPASTGELFF. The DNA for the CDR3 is TGCGCCAGCAGCCCGGCCAGCACCGGGGAGCTGTTTTTT.

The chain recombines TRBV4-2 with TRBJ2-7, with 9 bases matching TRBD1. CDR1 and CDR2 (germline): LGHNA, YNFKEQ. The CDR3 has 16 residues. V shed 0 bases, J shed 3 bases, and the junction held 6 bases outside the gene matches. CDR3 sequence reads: CASSQETETGGYEQYF. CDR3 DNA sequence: TGTGCCAGCAGCCAAGAGACCGAGACAGGGGGCTACGAGCAGTACTTC.

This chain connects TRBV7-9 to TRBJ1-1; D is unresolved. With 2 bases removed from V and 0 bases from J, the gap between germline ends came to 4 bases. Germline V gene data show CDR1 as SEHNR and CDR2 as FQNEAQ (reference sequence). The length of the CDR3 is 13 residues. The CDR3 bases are TGTGCCAGCAGCTTACTCATGAACACTGAAGCTTTCTTT. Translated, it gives CASSLLMNTEAFF.

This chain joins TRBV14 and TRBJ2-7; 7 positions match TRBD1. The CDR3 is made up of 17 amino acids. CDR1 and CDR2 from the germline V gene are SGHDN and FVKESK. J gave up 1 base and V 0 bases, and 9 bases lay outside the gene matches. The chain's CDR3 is CASSQDNRGFSSYEQYF. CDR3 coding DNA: TGTGCCAGCAGCCAAGATAACAGGGGATTTAGTTCCTACGAGCAGTACTTC.

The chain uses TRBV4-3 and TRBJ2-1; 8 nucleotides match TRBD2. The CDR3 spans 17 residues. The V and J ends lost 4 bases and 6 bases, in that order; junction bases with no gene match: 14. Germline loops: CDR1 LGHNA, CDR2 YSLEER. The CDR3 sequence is CASSRIREGRLINEQFF. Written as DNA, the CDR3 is TGCGCCAGCAGCCGCATTCGGGAGGGCCGATTGATCAATGAGCAGTTCTTC.

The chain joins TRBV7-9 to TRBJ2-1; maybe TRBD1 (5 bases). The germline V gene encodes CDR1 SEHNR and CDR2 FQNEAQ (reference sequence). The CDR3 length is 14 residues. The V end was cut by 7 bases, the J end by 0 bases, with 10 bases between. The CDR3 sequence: CASNLRDSYNEQFF. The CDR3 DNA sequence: TGTGCCAGCAACCTCAGGGACTCCTACAATGAGCAGTTCTTC. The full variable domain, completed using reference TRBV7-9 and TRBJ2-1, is DTGVSQNPRHKITKRGQNVTFRCDPISEHNRLYWYRQTLGQGPEFLTYFQNEAQLEKSRLLSDRFSAERPKGSFSTLEIQRTEQGDSAMYLCASNLRDSYNEQFFGPGTRLTVL.

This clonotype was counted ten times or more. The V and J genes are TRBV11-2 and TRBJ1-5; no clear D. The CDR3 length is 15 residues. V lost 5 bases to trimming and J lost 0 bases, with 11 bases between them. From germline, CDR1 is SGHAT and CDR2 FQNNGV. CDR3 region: CASSPNLNSNQPQHF. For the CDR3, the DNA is TGTGCCAGCAGCCCGAACCTTAATAGCAATCAGCCCCAGCATTTT.

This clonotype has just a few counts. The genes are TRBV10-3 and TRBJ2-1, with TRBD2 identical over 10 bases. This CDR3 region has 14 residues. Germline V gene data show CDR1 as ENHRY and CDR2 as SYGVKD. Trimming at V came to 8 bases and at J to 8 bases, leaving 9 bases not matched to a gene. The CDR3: CAIGASGSEDEQFF. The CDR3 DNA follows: TGTGCCATCGGGGCTAGCGGGAGTGAGGATGAGCAGTTCTTC.

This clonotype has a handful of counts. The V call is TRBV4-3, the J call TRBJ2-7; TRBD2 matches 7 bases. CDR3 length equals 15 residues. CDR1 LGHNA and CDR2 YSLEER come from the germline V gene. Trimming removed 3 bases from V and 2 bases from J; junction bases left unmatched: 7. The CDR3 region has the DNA TGCGCCAGCAGCCATAGTAGCGGGTCAACCTACGAGCAGTACTTC. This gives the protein CASSHSSGSTYEQYF.

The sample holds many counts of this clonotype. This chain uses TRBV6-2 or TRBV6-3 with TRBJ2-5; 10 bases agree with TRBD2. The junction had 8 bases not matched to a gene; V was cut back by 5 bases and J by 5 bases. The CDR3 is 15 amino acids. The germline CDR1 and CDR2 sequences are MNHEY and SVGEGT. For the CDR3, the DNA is TGTGCCAGCAGTCAGGGACTAGCGTTAGTTGAGACCCAGTACTTC. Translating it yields CASSQGLALVETQYF.

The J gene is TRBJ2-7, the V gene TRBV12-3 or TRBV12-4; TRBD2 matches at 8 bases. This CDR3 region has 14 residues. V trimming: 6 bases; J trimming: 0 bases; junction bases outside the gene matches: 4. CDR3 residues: CASRKGTSSYEQYF. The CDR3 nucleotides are TGTGCCAGCAGAAAAGGGACTAGCTCCTACGAGCAGTACTTC.

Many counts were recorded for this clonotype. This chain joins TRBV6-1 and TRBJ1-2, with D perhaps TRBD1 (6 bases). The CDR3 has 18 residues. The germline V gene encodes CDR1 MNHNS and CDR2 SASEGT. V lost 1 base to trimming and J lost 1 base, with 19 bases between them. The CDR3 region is CASSEVPQGYGDNYGYTF. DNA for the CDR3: TGTGCCAGCAGTGAAGTGCCGCAGGGGTACGGCGATAACTATGGCTACACCTTC.

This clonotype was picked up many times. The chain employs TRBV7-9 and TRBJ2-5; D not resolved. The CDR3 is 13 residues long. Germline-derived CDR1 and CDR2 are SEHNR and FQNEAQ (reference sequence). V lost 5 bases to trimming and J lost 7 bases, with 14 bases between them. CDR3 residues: CASSTTTGGTQYF. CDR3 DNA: TGTGCCAGCAGCACGACGACTGGCGGGACCCAGTACTTC.

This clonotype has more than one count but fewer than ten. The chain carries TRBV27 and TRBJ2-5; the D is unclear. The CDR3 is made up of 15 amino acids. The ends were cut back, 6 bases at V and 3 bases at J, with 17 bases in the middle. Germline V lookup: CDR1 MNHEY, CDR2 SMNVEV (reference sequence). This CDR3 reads CASSPASAWKETQYF. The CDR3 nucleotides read TGTGCCAGCAGCCCAGCGAGCGCGTGGAAAGAGACCCAGTACTTC.

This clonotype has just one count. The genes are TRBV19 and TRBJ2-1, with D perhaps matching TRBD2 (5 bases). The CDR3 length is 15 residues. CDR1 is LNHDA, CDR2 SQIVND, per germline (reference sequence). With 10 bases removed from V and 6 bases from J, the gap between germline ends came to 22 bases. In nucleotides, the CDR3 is TGTGCCACCTCAGAGGGCGAGCCGAGCGGCAATGAGCAGTTCTTC. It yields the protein CATSEGEPSGNEQFF.

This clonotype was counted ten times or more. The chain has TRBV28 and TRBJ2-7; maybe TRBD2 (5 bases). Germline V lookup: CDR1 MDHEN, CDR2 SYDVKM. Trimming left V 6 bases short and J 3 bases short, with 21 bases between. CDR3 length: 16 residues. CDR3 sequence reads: CASSYPRRRTHYEQYF. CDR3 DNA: TGTGCCAGCAGCTACCCTAGGAGGAGAACTCACTACGAGCAGTACTTC.

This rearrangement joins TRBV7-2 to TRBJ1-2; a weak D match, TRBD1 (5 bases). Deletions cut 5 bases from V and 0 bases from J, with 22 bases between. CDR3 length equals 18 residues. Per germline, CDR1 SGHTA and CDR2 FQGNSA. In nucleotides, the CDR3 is TGTGCCAGCAGCCAAGCCGACAGACAACTCAATTCTAACTATGGCTACACCTTC. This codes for CASSQADRQLNSNYGYTF. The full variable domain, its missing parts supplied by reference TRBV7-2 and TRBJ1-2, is GAGVSQSPSNKVTEKGKDVELRCDPISGHTALYWYRQSLGQGLEFLIYFQGNSAPDKSGLPSDRFSAERTGGSVSTLTIQRTQQEDSAVYLCASSQADRQLNSNYGYTFGSGTRLTVV.

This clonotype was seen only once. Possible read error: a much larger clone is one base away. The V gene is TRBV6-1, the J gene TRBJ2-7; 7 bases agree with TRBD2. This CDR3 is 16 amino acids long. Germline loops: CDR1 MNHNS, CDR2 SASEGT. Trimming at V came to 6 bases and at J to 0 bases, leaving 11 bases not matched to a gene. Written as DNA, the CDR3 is TGTGCCAGCAGGCACAATTCCGGGACTACCTCCTACGAGCAGTACTTC. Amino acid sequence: CASRHNSGTTSYEQYF.

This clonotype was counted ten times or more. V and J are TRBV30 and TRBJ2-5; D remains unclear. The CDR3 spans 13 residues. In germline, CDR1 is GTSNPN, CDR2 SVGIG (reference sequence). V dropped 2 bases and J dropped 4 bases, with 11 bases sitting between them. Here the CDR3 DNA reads TGTGCCTGGAGTATACGGGTCGGAGAGACCCAGTACTTC. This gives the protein CAWSIRVGETQYF.

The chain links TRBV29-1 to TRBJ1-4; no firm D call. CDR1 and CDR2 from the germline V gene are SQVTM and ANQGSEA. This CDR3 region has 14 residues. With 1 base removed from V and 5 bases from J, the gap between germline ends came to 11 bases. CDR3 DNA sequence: TGCAGCGTTGAAGTGGCAGGCCGGAATGAAAAACTGTTTTTT. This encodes CSVEVAGRNEKLFF.

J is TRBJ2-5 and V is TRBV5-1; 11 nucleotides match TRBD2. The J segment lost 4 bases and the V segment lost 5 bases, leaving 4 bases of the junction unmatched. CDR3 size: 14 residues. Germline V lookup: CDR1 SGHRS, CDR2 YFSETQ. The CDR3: CASRSGLAGETQYF. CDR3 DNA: TGCGCCAGCAGATCTGGACTAGCGGGAGAGACCCAGTACTTC. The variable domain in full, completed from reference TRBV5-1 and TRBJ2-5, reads KAGVTQTPRYLIKTRGQQVTLSCSPISGHRSVSWYQQTPGQGLQFLFEYFSETQRNKGNFPGRFSGRQFSNSRSEMNVSTLELGDSALYLCASRSGLAGETQYFGPGTRLLVL.

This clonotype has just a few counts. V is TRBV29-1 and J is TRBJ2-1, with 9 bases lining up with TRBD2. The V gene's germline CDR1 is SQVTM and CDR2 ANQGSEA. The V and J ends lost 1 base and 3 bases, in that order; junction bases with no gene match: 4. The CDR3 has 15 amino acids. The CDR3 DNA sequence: TGCAGCGTTGAAGGGCTAGCGGGGAACTACAATGAGCAGTTCTTC. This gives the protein CSVEGLAGNYNEQFF.

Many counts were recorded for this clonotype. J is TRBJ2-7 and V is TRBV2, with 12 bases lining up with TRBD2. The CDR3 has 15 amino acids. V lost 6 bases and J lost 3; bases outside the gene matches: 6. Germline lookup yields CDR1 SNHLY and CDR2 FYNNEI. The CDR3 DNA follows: TGTGCCAGCAGAGAGCGGACTAGCGGGAACTACGAGCAGTACTTC. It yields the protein CASRERTSGNYEQYF. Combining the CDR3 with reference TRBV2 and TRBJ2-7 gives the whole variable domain EPEVTQTPSHQVTQMGQEVILRCVPISNHLYFYWYRQILGQKVEFLVSFYNNEISEKSEIFDDQFSVERPDGSNFTLKIRSTKLEDSAMYFCASRERTSGNYEQYFGPGTRLTVT.

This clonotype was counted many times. DNA of the CDR3: TGTGCCGCTCAGCGCGACGGGGACTACGAGCAGTACTTC. Translating it yields CAAQRDGDYEQYF. The chain has TRBV2 and TRBJ2-7; TRBD2 might be the D (5 bases). Germline CDR1 and CDR2: SNHLY and FYNNEI. Trimming cost V 11 bases and J 3 bases, with 17 bases left between them. The CDR3 runs to 13 residues.

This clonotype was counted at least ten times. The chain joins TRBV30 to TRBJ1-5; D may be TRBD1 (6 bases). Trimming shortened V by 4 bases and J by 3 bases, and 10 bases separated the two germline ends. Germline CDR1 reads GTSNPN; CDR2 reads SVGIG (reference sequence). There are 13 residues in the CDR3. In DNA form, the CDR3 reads TGTGCCTGGACCCAGGGGATCAATCAGCCCCAGCATTTT. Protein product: CAWTQGINQPQHF. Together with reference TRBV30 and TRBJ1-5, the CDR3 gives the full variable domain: SQTIHQWPATLVQPVGSPLSLECTVEGTSNPNLYWYRQAAGRGLQLLFYSVGIGQISSEVPQNLSASRPQDRQFILSSKKLLLSDSGFYLCAWTQGINQPQHFGDGTRLSIL.